This TCR beta chain was identified during a study of beta chain features in type 1 diabetes. Study outcomes and limitations: A greater similarity of naive, central memory and Treg TCRB repertoires was seen among patients than among healthy donors.

A sort by CD45RO/CCR7/CD25/CD127/CD95/CD27 yielded CD4+ naive, central memory, regulatory and stem cell-like memory cells. Since all of the isolated RNA was reverse transcribed, expressed TCRB transcripts were what got sequenced. Repertoires were generated with immunoSEQ multiplex PCR, while TCRdb's copy carries only in-frame clones and drops some. The sample consists of approximately 330,000 clones, 9.5% to 12% of them appearing once. Regarding this clone: The antigen is unknown.

V gave up 2 bases and J gave up 5 bases; unmatched junction bases: 11. This CDR3 region has 16 residues. Germline V gives CDR1 MDHEN, CDR2 SYDVKM. The source is a woman under 40 in good health. The source material was naive CD4+ T cells from blood. This chain joins TRBV28 and TRBJ2-5, with TRBD1 matching over 7 bases. In DNA, the CDR3 is TGTGCCAGCAGTTTAGAGAGGGGGCGTGGGGAGGAGACCCAGTACTTC. It specifies CASSLERGRGEETQYF.